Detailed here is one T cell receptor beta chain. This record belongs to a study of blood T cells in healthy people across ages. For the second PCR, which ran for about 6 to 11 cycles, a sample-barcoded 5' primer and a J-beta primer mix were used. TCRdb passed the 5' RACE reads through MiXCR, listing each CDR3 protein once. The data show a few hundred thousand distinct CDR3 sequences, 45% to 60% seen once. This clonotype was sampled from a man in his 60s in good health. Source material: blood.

Here the CDR3 DNA reads TGTGCCAGTAGTATAGGGCAGGGAGGACCCTACGAGCAGTACTTC. Its translation is CASSIGQGGPYEQYF. This chain connects TRBV19 to TRBJ2-7; possible D gene TRBD2, 6 bases. With 1 base removed from V and 2 bases from J, the gap between germline ends came to 12 bases. The CDR3 runs to 15 residues. Per germline, CDR1 LNHDA and CDR2 SQIVND (reference sequence).